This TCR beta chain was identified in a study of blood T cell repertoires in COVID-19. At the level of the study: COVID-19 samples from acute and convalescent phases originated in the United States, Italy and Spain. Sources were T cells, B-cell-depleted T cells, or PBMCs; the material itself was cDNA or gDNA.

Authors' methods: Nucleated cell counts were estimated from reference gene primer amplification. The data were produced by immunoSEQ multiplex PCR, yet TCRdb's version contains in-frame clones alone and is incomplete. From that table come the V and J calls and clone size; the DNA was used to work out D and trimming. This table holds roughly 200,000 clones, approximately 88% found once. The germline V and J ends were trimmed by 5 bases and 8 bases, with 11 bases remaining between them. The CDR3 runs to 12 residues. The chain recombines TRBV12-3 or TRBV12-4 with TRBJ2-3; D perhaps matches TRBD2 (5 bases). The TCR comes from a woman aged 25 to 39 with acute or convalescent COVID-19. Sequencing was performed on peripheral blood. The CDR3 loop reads CASSPLGSTQYF. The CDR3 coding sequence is TGTGCCAGCAGTCCCTTGGGGAGTACGCAGTATTTT.